This T cell receptor beta chain is from a study of blood T cell repertoires in COVID-19. Study at large: Acute and convalescent COVID-19 samples came from the United States, Italy and Spain. Sources were T cells, B-cell-depleted T cells, or PBMCs; the material itself was cDNA or gDNA.

Seattle-derived patients entered the study during active infection and were followed longitudinally. Per the original data handling: How many nucleated cells were present was estimated from reference gene primer amplification. The repertoire was sequenced with immunoSEQ multiplex PCR; TCRdb's copy has only in-frame clones and lacks some. D and trimming come from the DNA, and the V and J calls and clone size come from that table. The sample holds some 200,000 clones, 83% seen once. CDR3 length: 14 amino acids. Looked up from germline, CDR1 is SEHNR and CDR2 is FQNEAQ (reference sequence). Trimming pared 1 base from V and 4 bases from J, leaving 8 bases between.

The specimen sequenced was peripheral blood. The rearrangement uses TRBV7-9 and TRBJ1-3, with a possible D match to TRBD1 (6 bases). The TCR sequence derives from a woman between 25 and 40 years old with COVID-19, enrolled during active disease. As DNA, the CDR3 is TGTGCCAGCAGCTTAGAGGGACACGGAAACACCATATATTTT. Encoded protein: CASSLEGHGNTIYF.